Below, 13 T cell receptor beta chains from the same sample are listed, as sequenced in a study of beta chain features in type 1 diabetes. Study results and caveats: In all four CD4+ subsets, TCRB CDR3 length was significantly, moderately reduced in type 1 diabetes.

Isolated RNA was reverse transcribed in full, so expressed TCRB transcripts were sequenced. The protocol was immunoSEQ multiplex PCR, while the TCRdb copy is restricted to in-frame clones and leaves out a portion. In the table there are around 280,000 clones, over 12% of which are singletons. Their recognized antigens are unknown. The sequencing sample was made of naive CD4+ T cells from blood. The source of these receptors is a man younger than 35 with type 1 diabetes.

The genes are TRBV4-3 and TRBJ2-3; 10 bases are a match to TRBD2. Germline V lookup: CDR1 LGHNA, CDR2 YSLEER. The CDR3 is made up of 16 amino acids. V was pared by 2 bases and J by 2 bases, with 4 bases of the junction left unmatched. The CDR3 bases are TGCGCCAGCAGCCAAAATAGCGGGGGGATCACAGATACGCAGTATTTT. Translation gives CASSQNSGGITDTQYF.

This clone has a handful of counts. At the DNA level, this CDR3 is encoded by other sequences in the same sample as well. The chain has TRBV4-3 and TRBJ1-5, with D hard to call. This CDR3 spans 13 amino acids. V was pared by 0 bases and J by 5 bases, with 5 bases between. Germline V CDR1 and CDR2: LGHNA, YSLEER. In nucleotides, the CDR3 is TGCGCCAGCAGCCAAGATCGGGATCAGCCCCAGCATTTT. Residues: CASSQDRDQPQHF.

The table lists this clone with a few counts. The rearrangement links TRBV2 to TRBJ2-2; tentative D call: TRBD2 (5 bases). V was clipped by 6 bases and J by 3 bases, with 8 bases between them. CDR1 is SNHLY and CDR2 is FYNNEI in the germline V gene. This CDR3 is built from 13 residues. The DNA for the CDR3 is TGTGCCAGCAGCCGGGATTACACCGGGGAGCTGTTTTTT. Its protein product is CASSRDYTGELFF. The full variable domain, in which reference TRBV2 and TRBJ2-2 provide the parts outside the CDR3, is EPEVTQTPSHQVTQMGQEVILRCVPISNHLYFYWYRQILGQKVEFLVSFYNNEISEKSEIFDDQFSVERPDGSNFTLKIRSTKLEDSAMYFCASSRDYTGELFFGEGSRLTVL.

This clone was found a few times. The CDR3 region is CASSSLGSRLKFF. In DNA form, the CDR3 reads TGTGCCAGCAGCTCCCTGGGTAGCCGGCTTAAGTTCTTC. The gene calls are TRBV7-2 and TRBJ2-1, with D unclear. The germline CDR1 and CDR2 sequences are SGHTA and FQGNSA. The CDR3 totals 13 residues. V lost 4 bases and J lost 14, with 18 bases in between.

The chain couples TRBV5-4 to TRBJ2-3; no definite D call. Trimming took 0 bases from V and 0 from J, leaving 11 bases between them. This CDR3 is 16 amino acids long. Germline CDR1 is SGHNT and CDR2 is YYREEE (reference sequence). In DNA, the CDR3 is TGTGCCAGCAGCTTGGGTGCTACCGCTAGCACAGATACGCAGTATTTT. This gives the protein CASSLGATASTDTQYF.

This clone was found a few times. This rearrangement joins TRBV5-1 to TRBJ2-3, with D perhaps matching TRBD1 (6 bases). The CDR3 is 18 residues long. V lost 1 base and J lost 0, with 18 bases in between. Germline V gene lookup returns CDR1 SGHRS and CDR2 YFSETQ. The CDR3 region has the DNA TGCGCCAGCAGCTTGATGCCGATAGGACAGTGGAGCACAGATACGCAGTATTTT. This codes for CASSLMPIGQWSTDTQYF.

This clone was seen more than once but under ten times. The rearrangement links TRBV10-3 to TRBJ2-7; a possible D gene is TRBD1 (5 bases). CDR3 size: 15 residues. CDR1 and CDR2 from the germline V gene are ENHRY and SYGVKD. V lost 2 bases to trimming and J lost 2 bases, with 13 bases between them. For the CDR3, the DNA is TGTGCCATCAGTGAGAAGGGCATAGGGGCCTACGAGCAGTACTTC. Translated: CAISEKGIGAYEQYF.

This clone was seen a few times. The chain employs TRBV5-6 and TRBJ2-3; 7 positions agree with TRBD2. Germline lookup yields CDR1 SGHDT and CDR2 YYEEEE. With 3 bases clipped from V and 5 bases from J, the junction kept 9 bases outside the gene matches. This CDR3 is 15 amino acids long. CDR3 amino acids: CASSSLGPGGDTQYF. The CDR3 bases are TGTGCCAGCAGCTCCCTCGGGCCGGGAGGAGATACGCAGTATTTT. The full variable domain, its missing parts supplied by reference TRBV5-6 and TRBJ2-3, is DAGVTQSPTHLIKTRGQQVTLRCSPKSGHDTVSWYQQALGQGPQFIFQYYEEEERQRGNFPDRFSGHQFPNYSSELNVNALLLGDSALYLCASSSLGPGGDTQYFGPGTRLTVL.

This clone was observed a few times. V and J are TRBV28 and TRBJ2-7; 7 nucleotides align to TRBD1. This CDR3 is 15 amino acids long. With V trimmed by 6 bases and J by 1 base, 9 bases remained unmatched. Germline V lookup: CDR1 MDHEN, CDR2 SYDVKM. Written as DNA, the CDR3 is TGTGCCAGCAGGGGTCCCGGGACAGCGTCCTACGAGCAGTACTTC. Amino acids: CASRGPGTASYEQYF.

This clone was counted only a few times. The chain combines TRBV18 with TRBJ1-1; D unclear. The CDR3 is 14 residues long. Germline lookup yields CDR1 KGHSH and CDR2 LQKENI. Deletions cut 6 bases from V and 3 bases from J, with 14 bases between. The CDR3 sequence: CASSPSVVYTEAFF. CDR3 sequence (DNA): TGTGCCAGCTCCCCTAGTGTTGTGTACACTGAAGCTTTCTTT. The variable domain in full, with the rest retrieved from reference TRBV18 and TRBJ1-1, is NAGVMQNPRHLVRRRGQEARLRCSPMKGHSHVYWYRQLPEEGLKFMVYLQKENIIDESGMPKERFSAEFPKEGPSILRIQQVVRGDSAAYFCASSPSVVYTEAFFGQGTRLTVV.

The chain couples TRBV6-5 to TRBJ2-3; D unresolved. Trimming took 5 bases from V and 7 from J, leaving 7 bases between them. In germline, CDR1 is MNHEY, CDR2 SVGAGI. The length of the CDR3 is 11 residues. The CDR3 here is CASSTSNTQYF. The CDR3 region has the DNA TGTGCCAGCAGTACGAGCAATACGCAGTATTTT.

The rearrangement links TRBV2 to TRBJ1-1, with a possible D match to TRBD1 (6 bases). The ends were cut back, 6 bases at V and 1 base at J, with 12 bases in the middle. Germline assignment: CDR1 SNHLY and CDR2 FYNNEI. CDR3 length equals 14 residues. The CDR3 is CASSRGGANTEAFF. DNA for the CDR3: TGTGCCAGCAGCCGGGGGGGGGCGAACACTGAAGCTTTCTTT.

The CDR3 DNA reads TGTGCCAGCAGCCCGGCCGGGGAGCTGTTTTTT. Its translation: CASSPAGELFF. The genes are TRBV7-2 and TRBJ2-2; the D is unclear. Trimming removed 5 bases from V and 6 bases from J, with 4 bases in between. The CDR3 contains 11 residues. Germline-derived CDR1 and CDR2 are SGHTA and FQGNSA.